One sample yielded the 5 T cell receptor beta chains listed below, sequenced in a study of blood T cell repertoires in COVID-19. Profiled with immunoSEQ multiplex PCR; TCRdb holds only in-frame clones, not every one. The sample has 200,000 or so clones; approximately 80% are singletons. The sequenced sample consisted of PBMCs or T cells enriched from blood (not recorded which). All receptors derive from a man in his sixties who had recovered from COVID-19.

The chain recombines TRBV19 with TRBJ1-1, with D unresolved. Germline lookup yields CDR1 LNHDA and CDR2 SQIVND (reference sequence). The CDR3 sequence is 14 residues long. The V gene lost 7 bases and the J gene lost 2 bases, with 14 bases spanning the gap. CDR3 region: CASTLWAGNTEAFF. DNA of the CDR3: TGTGCCAGTACCCTCTGGGCGGGTAACACTGAAGCTTTCTTT. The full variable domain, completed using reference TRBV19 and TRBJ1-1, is DGGITQSPKYLFRKEGQNVTLSCEQNLNHDAMYWYRQDPGQGLRLIYYSQIVNDFQKGDIAEGYSVSREKKESFPLTVTSAQKNPTAFYLCASTLWAGNTEAFFGQGTRLTVV.

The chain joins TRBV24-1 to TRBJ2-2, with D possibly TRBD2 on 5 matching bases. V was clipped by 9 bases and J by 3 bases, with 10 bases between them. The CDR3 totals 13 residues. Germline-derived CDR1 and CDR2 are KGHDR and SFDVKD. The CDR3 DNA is TGTGCCACCGGGTGGACTCACACCGGGGAGCTGTTTTTT. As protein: CATGWTHTGELFF.

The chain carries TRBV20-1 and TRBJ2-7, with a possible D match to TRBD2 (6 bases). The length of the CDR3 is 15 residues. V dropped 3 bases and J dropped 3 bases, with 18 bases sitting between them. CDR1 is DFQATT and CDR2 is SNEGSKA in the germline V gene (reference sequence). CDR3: CSASNVAGGGYEQYF. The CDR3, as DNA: TGCAGTGCTAGTAACGTGGCCGGGGGTGGCTACGAGCAGTACTTC.

Here the CDR3 DNA reads TGTGCCAGCTCACCAGACAGTCGAACCGGGGAGCTGTTTTTT. Protein: CASSPDSRTGELFF. The genes are TRBV18 and TRBJ2-2; a possible D gene is TRBD1 (5 bases). The CDR3 runs to 14 residues. CDR1 and CDR2 from the germline V gene are KGHSH and LQKENI. Trimming pared 2 bases from V and 5 bases from J, leaving 9 bases between.

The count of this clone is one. For the CDR3, the DNA is TGTGCCAGCAGCGTAGCTTTTGGAGGAACCACAGATACGCAGTATTTT. This translates into CASSVAFGGTTDTQYF. The rearrangement joins TRBV9 to TRBJ2-3, with D tentatively TRBD2 (5 bases). Trimming took 0 bases from V and 2 from J, leaving 13 bases between them. The CDR3 consists of 16 residues. CDR1 SGDLS and CDR2 YYNGEE come from the germline V gene.